This T cell receptor beta chain was identified during a study of PD-L1 blockade in urothelial cancer. At the level of the study: Atezolizumab (1,200 mg intravenously every 3 weeks) began at some point between 2014 and 2016 for patients. Patients had undergone 0 to 3 prior chemotherapy regimens. T cells were recovered from blood samples at a median of approximately 150,000. Study-wide findings and caveats: Durable-benefit cases showed more tumor-associated blood clone expansion at 3 weeks.

The CDR3 totals 13 residues. Germline-derived CDR1 and CDR2 are MDHEN and SYDVKM. Time point described: pretreatment peripheral blood. The data were produced by immunoSEQ multiplex PCR, yet TCRdb's version contains in-frame clones alone and is incomplete. The sample includes 60,000 to 75,000 clones, roughly 84% of them seen just once. To note about this clone: Its matching antigen is unknown. One junction end disagrees with the germline gene, perhaps due to a read error.

The starting material was PBMCs, obtained around atezolizumab (anti-PD-L1) treatment. This receptor was obtained from a woman in her 70s with urothelial cancer. V usage is TRBV28 and J usage is TRBJ2-5, with 8 bases identical to TRBD2. The CDR3 nucleotides read TGTGCCAGCAGCTTATCGGGGGGGGAGACCCAGTACTTC. Translating gives CASSLSGGETQYF.